This T cell receptor (beta chain) came from a study of blood T cell repertoires in COVID-19. As for the study in general: T cells, B-cell-depleted T cells, or PBMCs provided the cDNA or gDNA that served as material.

In the source study's methods: Estimated nucleated cell counts came from reference gene primer amplification. The table came from immunoSEQ multiplex PCR; TCRdb's copy has only in-frame clones and leaves some out. That table supplies the V and J calls and clone size; D and trimming were determined from the DNA. This sample carries approximately 150,000 clones, more than 75% of them seen once, and the ten largest clones take roughly 2.6%. The V gene's germline CDR1 is LGHDT and CDR2 YNNKEL (reference sequence). V shed 2 bases, J shed 4 bases, and the junction held 10 bases outside the gene matches. CDR3 size: 16 residues.

The rearrangement links TRBV3-1 (or the pseudogene TRBV3-2) to TRBJ1-1, with 7 bases that match TRBD1. Sequencing input: peripheral blood. This TCR derives from a human donor with acute or convalescent COVID-19. The donor label of this sample is uncertain. This CDR3 is CASSQPAGGGFTEAFF. The CDR3 DNA reads as TGTGCCAGCAGCCAACCGGCAGGGGGAGGATTCACTGAAGCTTTCTTT.